Listed here are 30 T cell receptor beta chains from one sample, sequenced in a study of cytomegalovirus exposure and HLA in healthy donors. The PCR made use of 60 Vbeta and 13 Jbeta primers. Clones were sequenced by immunoSEQ multiplex PCR, and TCRdb holds only the in-frame ones, with some missing. In the table there are roughly 67,000 clones, around 78% of which are singletons. The specimen sequenced was PBMCs. Every receptor here comes from a man aged 35 to 55 in good health and CMV-seronegative.

This chain links TRBV5-4 with TRBJ1-3; TRBD1 is a possible D gene (6 bases). The V gene lost 0 bases and the J gene lost 2 bases, with 15 bases spanning the gap. CDR1 SGHNT and CDR2 YYREEE come from the germline V gene (reference sequence). The CDR3 has 17 amino acids. This CDR3 is CASSLGGNRVPGNTIYF. For the CDR3, the DNA is TGTGCCAGCAGCTTGGGAGGAAACAGGGTCCCTGGAAACACCATATATTTT.

The chain employs TRBV7-9 and TRBJ2-5, with 11 bases fitting TRBD2. In germline, CDR1 is SEHNR, CDR2 FQNEAQ (reference sequence). The CDR3 is made up of 17 amino acids. The V gene end was trimmed by 1 base and the J gene end by 0 bases; junction bases not matched to a gene: 4. The CDR3, as DNA: TGTGCCAGCAGCTTAGAAAGGACTAGCGGGTACCAAGAGACCCAGTACTTC. Its translation is CASSLERTSGYQETQYF.

The chain joins TRBV4-2 to TRBJ2-5; 13 positions agree with TRBD2. V lost 4 bases and J lost 5; bases outside the gene matches: 7. The CDR3 loop spans 16 amino acids. Germline loops: CDR1 LGHNA, CDR2 YNFKEQ. The CDR3 loop is CASSRQLAGGAETQYF. CDR3 in DNA: TGTGCCAGCAGCCGCCAACTAGCGGGAGGGGCGGAGACCCAGTACTTC.

This clone was picked up a small number of times. The chain uses TRBV5-1 and TRBJ2-1, with D perhaps TRBD2 (5 bases). The germline V gene has CDR1 SGHRS and CDR2 YFSETQ. V was shortened by 4 bases and J by 9 bases, with 23 bases between the two germline ends. The length of the CDR3 is 16 residues. As DNA, the CDR3 is TGCGCCAGCAGCCTTTCGGACTCCTTCTCCGGGGTTGAGCAGTTCTTC. As protein: CASSLSDSFSGVEQFF.

The rearrangement uses TRBV7-6 and TRBJ2-5; 7 bases are shared with TRBD1. With V trimmed by 3 bases and J by 5 bases, 9 bases remained unmatched. This CDR3 is built from 15 residues. CDR1 SGHVS and CDR2 FNYEAQ come from the germline V gene. The CDR3 DNA follows: TGTGCCAGCAGCTTTGGGGACAGACTGAGGGAGACCCAGTACTTC. Amino acids: CASSFGDRLRETQYF.

In this sample, this clone turned up a few times. The V gene is TRBV5-1, the J gene TRBJ1-4, with TRBD1 matching over 7 bases. The CDR3 totals 15 residues. The V gene's germline CDR1 is SGHRS and CDR2 YFSETQ. V gave up 0 bases and J gave up 8 bases; unmatched junction bases: 7. The CDR3, as DNA: TGCGCCAGCAGCTTGGAGGGGGCGATTTGGGAAAAACTGTTTTTT. This encodes CASSLEGAIWEKLFF.

V and J are TRBV2 and TRBJ1-1, with 10 positions matching TRBD1. The CDR3 is 13 residues long. Germline CDR1 is SNHLY and CDR2 is FYNNEI. Germline trimming cut 8 bases from V and 5 bases from J; bases unmatched to any gene: 5. The CDR3 region has the DNA TGTGCCAGCTGGACAGGGGGATCAACTGAAGCTTTCTTT. Translating gives CASWTGGSTEAFF. The full variable domain, completed using reference TRBV2 and TRBJ1-1, is EPEVTQTPSHQVTQMGQEVILRCVPISNHLYFYWYRQILGQKVEFLVSFYNNEISEKSEIFDDQFSVERPDGSNFTLKIRSTKLEDSAMYFCASWTGGSTEAFFGQGTRLTVV.

The chain combines TRBV29-1 with TRBJ2-5; maybe TRBD1 (5 bases). Germline V gene lookup returns CDR1 SQVTM and CDR2 ANQGSEA. Trimming took 6 bases from V and 0 from J, leaving 11 bases between them. There are 13 residues in the CDR3. Here the CDR3 reads CSVFGAYQETQYF. The CDR3 DNA reads TGCAGCGTCTTTGGGGCCTACCAAGAGACCCAGTACTTC.

The chain combines TRBV28 with TRBJ1-5; D unresolved. The CDR3 extends over 13 amino acids. Germline values: CDR1 MDHEN, CDR2 SYDVKM. V lost 8 bases to trimming and J lost 0 bases, with 8 bases between them. CDR3 bases: TGTGCCAGCCTAAAGTATAGCAATCAGCCCCAGCATTTT. It codes for CASLKYSNQPQHF.

Only one count was recorded for this clone. V is TRBV2 and J is TRBJ2-1, with 12 bases aligning to TRBD2. The CDR3 covers 15 residues. Germline CDR1 is SNHLY and CDR2 is FYNNEI. The ends lost 6 bases at V and 3 bases at J; junction bases unmatched: 3. The CDR3 region has the DNA TGTGCCAGCAGGGGGGGACTAGCGGGCTACAATGAGCAGTTCTTC. Its translation is CASRGGLAGYNEQFF.

The V call is TRBV19, the J call TRBJ2-7; 11 nucleotides align to TRBD2. The CDR3 runs to 16 residues. V lost 5 bases to trimming and J lost 3 bases; unmatched junction nucleotides: 9. Germline lookup yields CDR1 LNHDA and CDR2 SQIVND (reference sequence). CDR3 region: CASSGTSGTAFYEQYF. The CDR3 DNA is TGTGCCAGTAGTGGGACTAGCGGAACCGCTTTCTACGAGCAGTACTTC.

This clone was detected only once. V and J are TRBV10-1 and TRBJ2-5; possibly TRBD1 for D (6 bases). Matching the DNA end better, TRBJ2-7 makes the J call doubtful. Per the germline V gene, CDR1 is WNHNN and CDR2 is SYGVQD (reference sequence). This CDR3 has 14 residues. The CDR3: CASSESTGRYEQYF. For the CDR3, the DNA is TGCGCCAGCAGTGAGTCAACAGGGCGGTACGAGCAGTACTTC.

The chain couples TRBV18 to TRBJ2-2; 8 positions agree with TRBD1. CDR3 length: 15 residues. After removal of 2 bases from V and 1 base from J, the junction contained 0 bases not matched to a gene. The germline CDR1 and CDR2 sequences are KGHSH and LQKENI. CDR3 nucleotides: TGTGCCAGCTCACCAGGGACAGGGAACACCGGGGAGCTGTTTTTT. It specifies CASSPGTGNTGELFF.

CDR3 amino acids: CASGDPRTGYNEQFF. The CDR3 coding sequence is TGCGCCAGCGGAGACCCAAGGACAGGCTACAATGAGCAGTTCTTC. This rearrangement joins TRBV5-1 to TRBJ2-1; 7 bases map to TRBD1. CDR1 is SGHRS and CDR2 is YFSETQ in the germline V gene. J lost 3 bases, V lost 7 bases, and 10 bases had no gene match. CDR3 length equals 15 residues. Full variable domain (rest looked up from reference TRBV5-1 and TRBJ2-1): KAGVTQTPRYLIKTRGQQVTLSCSPISGHRSVSWYQQTPGQGLQFLFEYFSETQRNKGNFPGRFSGRQFSNSRSEMNVSTLELGDSALYLCASGDPRTGYNEQFFGPGTRLTVL.

The chain uses TRBV6-6 and TRBJ2-7, with D possibly being TRBD1 (6 bases). The V end lost 4 bases, the J end lost 2 bases, and 15 bases lay between the germline ends. CDR1 MNHNY and CDR2 SVGAGI come from the germline V gene (reference sequence). The CDR3 totals 15 residues. This chain's CDR3 is CASSFGQYLTYEQYF. In nucleotides, the CDR3 is TGTGCCAGCAGTTTCGGACAGTATCTTACCTACGAGCAGTACTTC.

This clone turned up a few times. The chain carries TRBV5-5 and TRBJ1-2; 10 nucleotides line up with TRBD1. J gave up 8 bases and V 4 bases, and 8 bases lay outside the gene matches. Germline CDR1 and CDR2: SGHKS and YYEKEE (reference sequence). The length of the CDR3 is 14 residues. The CDR3 coding sequence is TGTGCCAGCAGCGAGGGACAGGGGATGGGGGGCTACACCTTC. Protein sequence: CASSEGQGMGGYTF.

The chain is built from TRBV18 and TRBJ1-6; the D is unclear. From germline, CDR1 is KGHSH and CDR2 LQKENI. This CDR3 has 14 amino acids. The V end lost 2 bases, the J end lost 10 bases, and 12 bases lay between the germline ends. The CDR3 sequence is CASSPTVVESPLHF. CDR3 DNA: TGTGCCAGCTCACCAACGGTCGTGGAGTCACCCCTCCACTTT.

V usage is TRBV7-2 and J usage is TRBJ2-1; TRBD2 agrees at 11 bases. Germline lookup yields CDR1 SGHTA and CDR2 FQGNSA. CDR3 length: 14 residues. The V segment lost 5 bases and the J segment 7 bases; nucleotides outside the gene matches: 4. In DNA form, the CDR3 reads TGTGCCAGCAGCCAACGACTAGCGGGGAATGAGCAGTTCTTC. It codes for CASSQRLAGNEQFF.

The CDR3 bases are TGTGCCAGCAGCCCCACGGGGCTAGGGAGGGAGACCCAGTACTTC. Its protein is CASSPTGLGRETQYF. The genes are TRBV9 and TRBJ2-5; tentative D call: TRBD2 (6 bases). The V gene's germline CDR1 is SGDLS and CDR2 YYNGEE. The CDR3 spans 15 residues. V was shortened by 4 bases and J by 5 bases, with 18 bases between the two germline ends.

The chain is built from TRBV6-5 and TRBJ1-2, with a tentative D call TRBD1 (5 bases). CDR1 is MNHEY, CDR2 SVGAGI, per germline. V was pared by 0 bases and J by 0 bases, with 8 bases between. The CDR3 is 15 residues long. The CDR3 protein is CASSYSLQANYGYTF. CDR3 nucleotides: TGTGCCAGCAGTTACTCGTTACAGGCTAACTATGGCTACACCTTC.

The V gene is TRBV2, the J gene TRBJ2-2; maybe TRBD1 (6 bases). This CDR3 region has 15 residues. Germline CDR1 SNHLY, CDR2 FYNNEI. V lost 6 bases and J lost 2, with 13 bases in between. The CDR3 is CASSGTSLNTGELFF. The DNA of the CDR3 is TGTGCCAGCAGCGGGACAAGCCTTAACACCGGGGAGCTGTTTTTT.

The chain carries TRBV28 and TRBJ1-2; a weak D match, TRBD1 (6 bases). CDR3 length equals 15 residues. The germline V gene has CDR1 MDHEN and CDR2 SYDVKM. Trimming took off 7 bases at V and 4 bases at J, with 19 bases between the two ends. CDR3 sequence (DNA): TGTGCCAGCACCGTCGGGGGGGGGACACCCTATGGCTACACCTTC. This encodes CASTVGGGTPYGYTF.

As concerns this clone: Distinct nucleotide sequences in the sample also encode this CDR3. This chain connects TRBV5-1 to TRBJ1-3, with 7 positions matching TRBD1. The CDR3 is 14 residues long. Looked up from germline, CDR1 is SGHRS and CDR2 is YFSETQ. Trimming at V came to 5 bases and at J to 4 bases, leaving 6 bases not matched to a gene. Here the CDR3 DNA reads TGCGCCAGCAGTCCAGGGGGGAAGGGAAACACCATATATTTT. It is translated as CASSPGGKGNTIYF.

The gene calls are TRBV18 and TRBJ2-1, with D maybe TRBD1 (5 bases). CDR3 size: 13 residues. Germline values: CDR1 KGHSH, CDR2 LQKENI. V was cut by 3 bases and J by 5 bases, with 8 bases left in between. The CDR3: CASSPATDNEQFF. Here the CDR3 DNA reads TGTGCCAGCTCACCCGCGACAGACAATGAGCAGTTCTTC.

The CDR3 loop is CASSVDSYTGELFF. In DNA form, the CDR3 reads TGTGCCAGCAGCGTGGACTCATACACCGGGGAGCTGTTTTTT. The rearrangement links TRBV9 to TRBJ2-2; tentative D call: TRBD2 (5 bases). CDR3 length: 14 amino acids. Looked up from germline, CDR1 is SGDLS and CDR2 is YYNGEE. Trimming pared 2 bases from V and 3 bases from J, leaving 8 bases between. Variable domain in full (rest from reference TRBV9 and TRBJ2-2): DSGVTQTPKHLITATGQRVTLRCSPRSGDLSVYWYQQSLDQGLQFLIQYYNGEERAKGNILERFSAQQFPDLHSELNLSSLELGDSALYFCASSVDSYTGELFFGEGSRLTVL.

The chain couples TRBV27 to TRBJ2-7, with 10 bases matching TRBD1. There are 14 residues in the CDR3. The junction had 2 bases not matched to a gene; V was cut back by 2 bases and J by 4 bases. In germline, CDR1 is MNHEY, CDR2 SMNVEV (reference sequence). The CDR3 DNA is TGTGCCAGCAGTTTAGGGACAGGGGAGTACGAGCAGTACTTC. Its translation: CASSLGTGEYEQYF.

This rearrangement joins TRBV5-6 to TRBJ2-2; 15 bases agree with TRBD2. This CDR3 spans 16 amino acids. With V trimmed by 4 bases and J by 6 bases, 4 bases remained unmatched. Germline V lookup: CDR1 SGHDT, CDR2 YYEEEE. CDR3 loop: CASSPRTSGRAGELFF. CDR3 coding DNA: TGTGCCAGCAGCCCAAGGACTAGCGGGAGGGCCGGGGAGCTGTTTTTT.

The chain uses TRBV6-4 and TRBJ2-3; D is undetermined. CDR3 length: 15 residues. V was cut by 0 bases and J by 2 bases, with 9 bases left in between. Germline lookup yields CDR1 MRHNA and CDR2 SNTAGT. This CDR3 reads CASSDSAGTTDTQYF. The CDR3 DNA follows: TGTGCCAGCAGTGACTCAGCAGGTACCACAGATACGCAGTATTTT.

The chain is built from TRBV2 and TRBJ2-7; D perhaps matches TRBD1 (5 bases). Germline-derived CDR1 and CDR2 are SNHLY and FYNNEI. This CDR3 is 13 amino acids long. V lost 9 bases, J lost 6 bases, and 18 bases lay in between. For the CDR3, the DNA is TGTGCCAGTTCCCGCATGGGGCTGGGCGAGCAGTACTTC. Its translation is CASSRMGLGEQYF. Full variable domain (missing parts from reference TRBV2 and TRBJ2-7): EPEVTQTPSHQVTQMGQEVILRCVPISNHLYFYWYRQILGQKVEFLVSFYNNEISEKSEIFDDQFSVERPDGSNFTLKIRSTKLEDSAMYFCASSRMGLGEQYFGPGTRLTVT.

This clone is a singleton in its sample. The J gene is TRBJ2-3, the V gene TRBV5-8, with D perhaps matching TRBD1 (6 bases). This CDR3 region has 12 residues. Per germline, CDR1 SGHTS and CDR2 YDEGEE. V was shortened by 4 bases and J by 4 bases, with 7 bases between the two germline ends. The CDR3 DNA reads TGTGCCAGCAGCCGGACAGCAGATACGCAGTATTTT. Translating gives CASSRTADTQYF.